A selection of T cell receptor beta chains follows, all from one sample in a study of beta chain features in type 1 diabetes. Libraries were prepared by immunoSEQ multiplex PCR; TCRdb keeps only in-frame clonotypes and omits some of them. In the table there are 640,000 or so clones, under 15% of which are singletons. Sequenced sample: naive CD4+ T cells from blood. The receptors derive from a man between 18 and 35 years old with type 1 diabetes. Each CDR3 is given with its conserved first and last residue. A D gene is named only where the DNA matches it firmly. Expanded clones get a size class; other rows say once, few or many, or leave the size out.

D	V	J	size	CDR3	DNA
TRBD1	TRBV25-1	TRBJ1-2	few	CASSETPNRGGYTF	TGTGCCAGCAGTGAAACCCCGAACAGGGGCGGCTACACCTTC
TRBD1	TRBV25-1	TRBJ2-6	few	CASSAPQGIGAGANVLTF	TGTGCCAGCAGTGCACCACAGGGGATCGGGGCTGGGGCCAACGTCCTGACTTTC
NA	TRBV7-9	TRBJ1-1	NA	CASSFRERAEAFF	TGTGCCAGCAGCTTTAGGGAACGCGCTGAAGCTTTCTTT
NA	TRBV6-6	TRBJ1-2	NA	CASNSGTEVIGYTF	TGTGCCAGCAACTCCGGGACCGAAGTAATCGGCTACACCTTC
NA	TRBV6-6	TRBJ1-4	NA	CASSYPQANNEKLFF	TGTGCCAGCAGTTACCCGCAGGCGAATAATGAAAAACTGTTTTTT
NA	TRBV28	TRBJ2-2	few	CASSPGGGGGGELFF	TGTGCCAGCAGCCCAGGAGGGGGAGGTGGCGGGGAGCTGTTTTTT
TRBD1	TRBV13	TRBJ1-6	few	CASSSSGTVYNSPLHF	TGTGCCAGCAGCTCCTCCGGGACAGTGTATAATTCACCCCTCCACTTT
TRBD1	TRBV6-5	TRBJ2-7	few	CASSYSDRGSYEQYF	TGTGCCAGCAGTTACTCGGACAGGGGCTCCTACGAGCAGTACTTC
NA	TRBV7-3	TRBJ1-1	NA	CASSLNAGGTTEAFF	TGTGCCAGCAGCTTAAATGCGGGTGGGACGACTGAAGCTTTCTTT
NA	TRBV30	TRBJ2-2	NA	CAWCPQPGPYTGELFF	TGTGCCTGGTGCCCGCAGCCGGGGCCGTACACCGGGGAGCTGTTTTTT
TRBD1	TRBV6-6	TRBJ1-5	NA	CASTSGTGSRQPQHF	TGTGCCAGCACCTCAGGGACAGGGTCAAGGCAGCCCCAGCATTTT
NA	TRBV2	TRBJ2-5	NA	CASSVTTGQETQYF	TGTGCCAGCAGTGTAACGACAGGCCAAGAGACCCAGTACTTC
TRBD1	TRBV18	TRBJ2-7	NA	CASSPYTGGIGEQYF	TGTGCCAGCTCACCATATACAGGGGGCATTGGCGAGCAGTACTTC
NA	TRBV29-1	TRBJ2-1	few	CSVGVVRNNEQFF	TGCAGCGTTGGGGTTGTACGAAACAATGAGCAGTTCTTC
NA	TRBV27	TRBJ2-5	NA	CAPGGTQYF	TGTGCCCCTGGGGGGACCCAGTACTTC
NA	TRBV6-5	TRBJ2-4	NA	CASSEQGDQNIQYF	TGTGCCAGCAGTGAACAGGGTGACCAAAACATTCAGTACTTC
NA	TRBV6-1	TRBJ2-1	few	CAISESSRGSYNEQFF	TGTGCCATCAGTGAGTCGTCGCGGGGCTCCTACAATGAGCAGTTCTTC
NA	TRBV13	TRBJ2-7	few	CASSSRGGYEQYF	TGTGCCAGCAGCTCCCGCGGCGGCTACGAGCAGTACTTC